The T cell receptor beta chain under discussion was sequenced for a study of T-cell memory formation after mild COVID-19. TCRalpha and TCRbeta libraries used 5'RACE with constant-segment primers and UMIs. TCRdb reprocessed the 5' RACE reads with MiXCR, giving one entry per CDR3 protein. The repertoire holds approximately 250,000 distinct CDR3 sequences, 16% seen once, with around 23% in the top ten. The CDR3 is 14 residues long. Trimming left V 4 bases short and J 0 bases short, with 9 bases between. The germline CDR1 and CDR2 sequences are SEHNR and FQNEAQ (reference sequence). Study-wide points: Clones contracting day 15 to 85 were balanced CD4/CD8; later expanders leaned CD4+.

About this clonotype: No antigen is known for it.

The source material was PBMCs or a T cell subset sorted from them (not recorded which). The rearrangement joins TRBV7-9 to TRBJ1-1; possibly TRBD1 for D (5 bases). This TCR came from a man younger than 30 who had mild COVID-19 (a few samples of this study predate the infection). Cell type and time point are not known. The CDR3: CASSSTVLNTEAFF. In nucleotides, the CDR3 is TGTGCCAGCAGCTCGACAGTTTTGAACACTGAAGCTTTCTTT.